The T cell receptor (beta chain) described here comes from a study of vaccination and CD4 T cells after COVID-19. About the research overall: Cultures designated as controls were supplied with a CEFX pool, an HIV-1 Nef pool, or no peptide. Overall study findings and caveats: Rising from about 20 to 38, the median of SARS-CoV-2-reactive clonotypes did not change significantly. When vaccine-specific clones from convalescent patients were examined, 304 of 307 were spike mono-reactive.

The Oncomine TCR Beta short-read assay was applied to DNA of cultured CD4+ T cells. TCRdb processed the PCR reads anew with MiXCR; each CDR3 protein has one entry. The sample yields 15,000 to 20,000 distinct CDR3 sequences, about three fifths seen once. V was shortened by 2 bases and J by 8 bases, with 12 bases between the two germline ends. Germline V lookup: CDR1 GTSNPN, CDR2 SVGIG (reference sequence). CDR3 length: 12 residues. Points on this clonotype: What it recognizes is unknown.

This sample's treatment: approximately nine-day PBMC culture with coronavirus spike peptide pools or control peptides (ViraFEST assay). This TCR was recovered from a human donor who had recovered from COVID-19. Sequences were obtained from CD4+ T cells from blood, cultured in vitro. V gene TRBV30 combines with J gene TRBJ1-2; a possible D gene is TRBD1 (5 bases). In DNA, the CDR3 is TGTGCCTGGAGTTCCCAGGGATTCGGCTACACCTTC. Encoded protein: CAWSSQGFGYTF.